This passage covers 2 T cell receptor beta chains from one sample sequenced in a study of control samples from healthy donors and cancer patients. The data were produced by immunoSEQ multiplex PCR, yet TCRdb's version contains in-frame clones alone and is incomplete. Altogether tens of thousands of clones are present, 88% being singletons, with the ten largest covering about 15%. What was sequenced was blood. These receptors all stem from a woman aged 70 to 79 in good health.

This sequence joins TRBV3-1 (or the pseudogene TRBV3-2) and TRBJ2-4; no firm D call. Germline assignment: CDR1 LGHDT and CDR2 YNNKEL (reference sequence). Trimming removed 4 bases from V and 0 bases from J, with 16 bases in between. There are 17 residues in the CDR3. The CDR3 is CASSPHSGPPAKNIQYF. The CDR3 DNA reads TGTGCCAGCAGCCCCCACTCGGGTCCCCCAGCCAAAAACATTCAGTACTTC.

Written as DNA, the CDR3 is TGTGCCAGTGAGAGCTTTAGCAATCAGCCCCAGCATTTT. It specifies CASESFSNQPQHF. The chain carries TRBV19 and TRBJ1-5; D is unresolved. The CDR3 contains 13 residues. The germline V gene encodes CDR1 LNHDA and CDR2 SQIVND (reference sequence). The V and J ends lost 8 bases and 0 bases respectively, with 8 bases between them.